This TCR beta chain was observed in a study of post-analysis software for immune sequencing data. Study overall: In terms of disease course, relapsing-remitting, secondary progressive and progressive-relapsing multiple sclerosis were included. The study's findings and limits: Higher frequency in patients than in controls was seen for about five TRBV segments, with TRBV5-6, TRBV5-1 and TRBV20-1 among them. Patients with multiple sclerosis recorded significantly lower normalized Chao1 diversity than controls, the study found.

cDNA libraries of TCR beta carried unique molecular identifiers. TCRdb reprocessed the PCR reads via MiXCR and lists one record per CDR3 protein. The repertoire consists of about 540,000 distinct CDR3 sequences, with around a third occurring once and the leading ten covering about 6%. This CDR3 contains 11 residues. Germline trimming cut 5 bases from V and 13 bases from J; bases unmatched to any gene: 10. Per the germline V gene, CDR1 is DFQATT and CDR2 is SNEGSKA (reference sequence). Worth noting for this clonotype: Its specificity is unknown.

The chain combines TRBV20-1 with TRBJ1-1; 7 nucleotides align to TRBD1. The source is a girl aged 2 to 17 with multiple sclerosis. Sequenced: blood. The CDR3 nucleotides are TGCAGTGCTTTAACAGGGGTTTTAGTTTTCTTT. Its protein is CSALTGVLVFF.